This T cell receptor (beta chain) derives from a study of cytomegalovirus exposure and HLA in healthy donors. The germline gives CDR1 MNHEY, CDR2 SVGAGI. CDR3 length: 15 residues. V was shortened by 4 bases and J by 4 bases, with 14 bases between the two germline ends. Study findings and constraints: The listing of 150 to 200 TCR beta chains classed them as cytomegalovirus-associated. That first-cohort TCR clusters tended to co-occur in the roughly 120 validation repertoires was found in a later analysis.

Points on this clone: Its antigen is as yet unknown.

Sequencing used immunoSEQ multiplex PCR; TCRdb keeps in-frame clones, though not all of them. The sample contains roughly 52,000 clones, 75% to 95% of which appear only once. The clonotype was recovered from a man between 18 and 29 years old in good health and CMV-seronegative. The chain uses TRBV6-5 and TRBJ1-3; D remains ambiguous. Input material: PBMCs. CDR3 protein: CASSLRSSGGNTIYF. CDR3 coding DNA: TGTGCCAGCAGTTTACGGTCATCGGGGGGAAACACCATATATTTT.